One sample yielded the 2 T cell receptor beta chains listed below, sequenced in a study of OX40 agonist ivuxolimab in advanced cancers. Clones were sequenced by immunoSEQ multiplex PCR, and TCRdb holds only the in-frame ones, with some missing. The table lists around 75,000 clones, about 82% of them singletons, with 0.8% to 1.1% in the top ten. The material sequenced was CD4+ or CD8+ T cells sorted from blood, taken in a trial of the OX40 agonist ivuxolimab. The receptors were gathered from an adult with an advanced solid tumor such as melanoma, head and neck, liver or kidney cancer.

The rearrangement uses TRBV5-4 and TRBJ2-5; possible D gene TRBD1, 6 bases. V was pared by 1 base and J by 2 bases, with 9 bases between. The germline V gene has CDR1 SGHNT and CDR2 YYREEE (reference sequence). CDR3 size: 14 residues. In DNA form, the CDR3 reads TGTGCCAGCAGCTTGTGGGGGCGACAAGAGACCCAGTACTTC. Translating it yields CASSLWGRQETQYF.

This clone was seen just once. The V gene is TRBV7-9, the J gene TRBJ2-2; 8 bases agree with TRBD1. This CDR3 region has 18 residues. The germline gives CDR1 SEHNR, CDR2 FQNEAQ (reference sequence). V was clipped by 5 bases and J by 0 bases; unmatched bases: 11. As DNA, the CDR3 is TGTGCCAGCAGCCGCCCCGGACAGGGCCTCGCGAACACCGGGGAGCTGTTTTTT. It is translated as CASSRPGQGLANTGELFF.